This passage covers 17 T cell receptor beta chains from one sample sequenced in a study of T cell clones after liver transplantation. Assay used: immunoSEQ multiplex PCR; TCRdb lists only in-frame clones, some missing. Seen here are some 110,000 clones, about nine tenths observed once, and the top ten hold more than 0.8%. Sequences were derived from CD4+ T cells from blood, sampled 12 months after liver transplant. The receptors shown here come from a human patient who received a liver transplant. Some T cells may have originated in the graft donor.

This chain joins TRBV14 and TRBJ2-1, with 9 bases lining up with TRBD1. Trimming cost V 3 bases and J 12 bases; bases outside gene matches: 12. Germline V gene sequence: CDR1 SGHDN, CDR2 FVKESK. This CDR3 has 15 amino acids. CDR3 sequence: CASSQVTGGSGWQFF. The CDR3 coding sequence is TGTGCCAGCAGCCAGGTGACAGGGGGGTCTGGATGGCAGTTCTTC.

In DNA, the CDR3 is TGTGCCAGCAGCATAATGGGGCTAGCGGGAGGGACCGGGGAGCTGTTTTTT. It encodes CASSIMGLAGGTGELFF. The rearrangement links TRBV9 to TRBJ2-2; TRBD2 matches at 12 bases. CDR1 is SGDLS, CDR2 YYNGEE, per germline. The CDR3 contains 17 residues. After removal of 4 bases from V and 5 bases from J, the junction contained 9 bases not matched to a gene.

The CDR3 spells CASSDRSGSGTDTQYF. In nucleotides, the CDR3 is TGTGCCAGCAGCGACAGAAGCGGGAGTGGAACAGATACGCAGTATTTT. The chain carries TRBV7-6 and TRBJ2-3, with 8 bases lining up with TRBD2. With 5 bases clipped from V and 3 bases from J, the junction kept 10 bases outside the gene matches. The CDR3 spans 16 residues. Germline V gene data show CDR1 as SGHVS and CDR2 as FNYEAQ.

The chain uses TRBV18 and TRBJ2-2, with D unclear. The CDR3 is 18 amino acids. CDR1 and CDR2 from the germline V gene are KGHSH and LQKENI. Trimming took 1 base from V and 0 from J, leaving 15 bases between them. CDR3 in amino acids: CASSPRGIAVANTGELFF. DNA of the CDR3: TGTGCCAGCTCACCACGGGGTATAGCCGTTGCGAACACCGGGGAGCTGTTTTTT.

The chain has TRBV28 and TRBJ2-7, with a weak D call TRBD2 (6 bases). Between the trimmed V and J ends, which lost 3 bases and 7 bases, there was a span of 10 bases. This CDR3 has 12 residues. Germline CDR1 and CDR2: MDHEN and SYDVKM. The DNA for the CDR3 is TGTGCCAGCAGTTTTCGAGGAGGGGAGCAGTACTTC. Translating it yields CASSFRGGEQYF. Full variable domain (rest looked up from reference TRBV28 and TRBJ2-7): DVKVTQSSRYLVKRTGEKVFLECVQDMDHENMFWYRQDPGLGLRLIYFSYDVKMKEKGDIPEGYSVSREKKERFSLILESASTNQTSMYLCASSFRGGEQYFGPGTRLTVT.

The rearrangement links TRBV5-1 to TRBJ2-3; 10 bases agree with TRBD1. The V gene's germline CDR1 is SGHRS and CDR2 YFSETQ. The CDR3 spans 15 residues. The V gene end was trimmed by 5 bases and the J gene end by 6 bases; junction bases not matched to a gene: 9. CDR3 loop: CASSTGQGNSDTQYF. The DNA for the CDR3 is TGCGCCAGCAGTACGGGACAGGGGAATTCGGATACGCAGTATTTT.

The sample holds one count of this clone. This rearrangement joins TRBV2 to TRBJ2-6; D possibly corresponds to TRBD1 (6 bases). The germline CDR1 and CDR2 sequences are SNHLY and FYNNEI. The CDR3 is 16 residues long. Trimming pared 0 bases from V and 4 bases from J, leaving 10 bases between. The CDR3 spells CASSEALGAGANVLTF. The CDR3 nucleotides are TGTGCCAGCAGTGAAGCCTTGGGGGCCGGGGCCAACGTCCTGACTTTC.

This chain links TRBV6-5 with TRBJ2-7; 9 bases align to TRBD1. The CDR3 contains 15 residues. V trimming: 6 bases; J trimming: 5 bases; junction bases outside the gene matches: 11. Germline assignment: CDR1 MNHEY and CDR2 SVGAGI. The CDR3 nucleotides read TGTGCCAGCAGGGTGAAGACCGGGACAGGGAACGAGCAGTACTTC. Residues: CASRVKTGTGNEQYF.

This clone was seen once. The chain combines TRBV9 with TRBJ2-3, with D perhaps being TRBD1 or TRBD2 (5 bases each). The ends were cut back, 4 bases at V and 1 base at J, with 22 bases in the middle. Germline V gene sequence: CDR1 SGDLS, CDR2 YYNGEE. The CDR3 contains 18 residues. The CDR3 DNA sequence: TGTGCCAGCAGCACCCAAACCCGGGACCTAAGGGGCACAGATACGCAGTATTTT. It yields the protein CASSTQTRDLRGTDTQYF.

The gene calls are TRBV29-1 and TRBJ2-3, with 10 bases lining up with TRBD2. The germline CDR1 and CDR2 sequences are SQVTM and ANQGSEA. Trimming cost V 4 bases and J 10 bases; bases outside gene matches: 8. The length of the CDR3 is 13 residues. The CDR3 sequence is CSVGASGSLAQYF. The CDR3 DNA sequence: TGCAGCGTTGGGGCTAGCGGGAGTCTAGCGCAGTATTTT.

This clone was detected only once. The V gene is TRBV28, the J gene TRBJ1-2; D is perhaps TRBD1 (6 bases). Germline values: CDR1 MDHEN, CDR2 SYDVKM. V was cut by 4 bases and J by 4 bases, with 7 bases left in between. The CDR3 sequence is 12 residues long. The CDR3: CASSSDSYGYTF. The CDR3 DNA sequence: TGTGCCAGCAGTTCGGACAGCTATGGCTACACCTTC.

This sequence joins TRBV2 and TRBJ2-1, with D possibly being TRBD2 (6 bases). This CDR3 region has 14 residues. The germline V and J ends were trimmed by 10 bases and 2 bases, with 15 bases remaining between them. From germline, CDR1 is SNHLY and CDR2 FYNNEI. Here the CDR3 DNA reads TGTGCCACCTCCCTTGGCGGGGCCTACAATGAGCAGTTCTTC. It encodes CATSLGGAYNEQFF.

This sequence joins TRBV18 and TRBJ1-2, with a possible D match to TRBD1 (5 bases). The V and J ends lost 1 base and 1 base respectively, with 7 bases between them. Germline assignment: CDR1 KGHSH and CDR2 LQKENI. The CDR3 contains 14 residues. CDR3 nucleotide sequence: TGTGCCAGCTCACCACAGACAGATAACTATGGCTACACCTTC. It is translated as CASSPQTDNYGYTF.

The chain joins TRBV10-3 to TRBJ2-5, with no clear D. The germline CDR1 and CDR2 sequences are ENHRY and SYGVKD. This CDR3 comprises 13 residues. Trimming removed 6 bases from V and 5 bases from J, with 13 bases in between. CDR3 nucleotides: TGTGCCATCAGCTCGTTCAGTGGGGAGACCCAGTACTTC. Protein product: CAISSFSGETQYF.

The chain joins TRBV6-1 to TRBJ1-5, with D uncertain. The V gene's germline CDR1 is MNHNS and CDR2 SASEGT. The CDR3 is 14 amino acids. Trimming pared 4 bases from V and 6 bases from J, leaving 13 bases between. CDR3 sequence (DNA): TGTGCCAGCAGTGCCACCCCGGGGTCTCAGCCCCAGCATTTT. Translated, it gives CASSATPGSQPQHF.

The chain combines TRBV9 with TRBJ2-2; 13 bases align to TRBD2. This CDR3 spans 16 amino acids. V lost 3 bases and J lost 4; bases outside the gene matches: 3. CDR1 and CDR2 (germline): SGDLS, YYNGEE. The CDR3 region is CASSETSGRVTGELFF. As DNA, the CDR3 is TGTGCCAGCAGCGAAACTAGCGGGAGGGTCACCGGGGAGCTGTTTTTT.

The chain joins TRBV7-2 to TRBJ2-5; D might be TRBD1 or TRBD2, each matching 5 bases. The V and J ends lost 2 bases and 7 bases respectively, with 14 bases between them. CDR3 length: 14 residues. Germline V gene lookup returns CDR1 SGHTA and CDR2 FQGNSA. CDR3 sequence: CASSLLQGAGTQYF. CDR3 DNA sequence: TGTGCCAGCAGCTTATTGCAGGGAGCAGGGACCCAGTACTTC.